These T cell receptor beta chains were read from a single sample in a study of shared clonotypes between healthy human individuals. TCRdb keeps only in-frame clones here, not all; method: immunoSEQ multiplex PCR. The repertoire consists of approximately 2.5 million clones, with 85% to 95% occurring once and the leading ten covering roughly 0.15%. The specimen was naive CD4+ T cells sorted from blood. Receptor source: a man younger than 35 in good health. CDR3s include the opening cysteine and the closing phenylalanine or tryptophan. Size is omitted from some rows. Given values are once, few, many or a class for expanded clones.

J gene,clone size,V gene,CDR3 protein
TRBJ2-3,-,TRBV2,CASSEWFTDTQYF
TRBJ2-7,-,TRBV11-2,CASSLGRESYEQYF
TRBJ1-1,-,TRBV14,CASSRLDRGTEAFF
TRBJ1-1,-,TRBV7-9,CAGQEQVGFANIEAFF
TRBJ2-1,-,TRBV27,CASSLSPQGGRFDEQFF
TRBJ2-5,-,TRBV6-5,CASRKHPWGQETQYF
TRBJ2-7,-,TRBV6-5,CASSTGVRSEQYF
TRBJ2-7,-,TRBV5-1,CASSPDGNYEQYF
TRBJ2-2,-,TRBV6-5,CASRGQGGGELFF
TRBJ2-7,once,TRBV13,CASSLGLPLAGGEQYF
TRBJ2-1,-,TRBV5-1,CASSFGTGPGEQFF
TRBJ1-5,-,TRBV7-2,CASSRTDIGGNQPQHF
TRBJ2-3,once,TRBV5-1,CASSLAAAGLAGVADTQYF
TRBJ1-2,-,TRBV5-1,CASSISGTGIDGYTF
TRBJ2-3,-,TRBV10-1,CASSEPGETDTQYF
TRBJ1-5,once,TRBV19,CASNEVGVANQPQHF
TRBJ2-3,-,TRBV14,CASSQDPPVSTDTQYF
TRBJ2-1,-,TRBV19,CASSKGYNEQFF
TRBJ2-2,once,TRBV30,CAWTSSRTSGTGELFF
TRBJ1-5,-,TRBV6-6,CASSQGRTNQPQHF
TRBJ1-1,-,TRBV6-6,CASSYFGDTEAFF
TRBJ2-3,-,TRBV7-2,CASSTSGSLDTQYF
TRBJ2-7,-,TRBV28,CASSLFSQGLVAYEQYF
TRBJ1-3,-,TRBV10-3,CAISESGYSGNTIYF
TRBJ2-7,-,TRBV5-4,CASRSRGAAGYEQYF
TRBJ1-4,once,TRBV30,CAWSVDTQVEKLFF
TRBJ1-2,-,TRBV2,CASREVSRELSGYTF
TRBJ2-4,-,TRBV6-5,CASNGPGAKNIQYF
TRBJ1-1,-,TRBV6-5,CASRRQGNTEAFF